This TCR beta chain was retrieved from a study of pediatric ulcerative colitis. V lost 3 bases and J lost 1, with 20 bases in between. CDR3 length equals 17 residues. Germline-derived CDR1 and CDR2 are SGDLS and YYNGEE. At colonoscopy, a blood sample was also collected. Some clones are missing from TCRdb's copy, which holds only in-frame ones; the method was immunoSEQ multiplex PCR. The sample contains several thousand clones, 80% to 90% of which appear only once. Sequences were obtained from blood. The receptor comes from a boy younger than 18 with mild ulcerative colitis. This chain uses TRBV9 with TRBJ2-7; D is unresolved. This chain's CDR3 is CASSAIEGYISSYEQYF. The CDR3 nucleotides read TGTGCCAGCAGCGCAATTGAAGGGTACATTTCTTCCTACGAGCAGTACTTC.